The source of this TCR beta chain is a study of blood T cell repertoires in COVID-19. As for the study in general: Specimens from acute and convalescent COVID-19 originated in the United States, Italy and Spain.

Unmatched junction bases numbered 6, after V lost 6 bases and J lost 1 base. The CDR3 length is 14 residues. CDR1 MNHEY and CDR2 SVGEGT come from the germline V gene. Patients in Seattle were enrolled during active infection, then followed longitudinally. Original processing methods: How many nucleated cells were present was estimated from reference gene primer amplification. Using immunoSEQ multiplex PCR, the repertoire was profiled, and TCRdb retains in-frame clones only, with some absent. V and J calls and clone size are those listed in that table; D and trimming were worked out from the DNA. The table includes 300,000 to 400,000 clones, 89% detected once.

This chain connects TRBV6-2 or TRBV6-3 to TRBJ2-7, with 7 bases matching TRBD1. Sequenced sample: peripheral blood. The receptor was isolated from a woman in her 30s with COVID-19, enrolled during active disease. In nucleotides, the CDR3 is TGTGCCAGCAGCCATACAGGGGTTTCCTACGAGCAGTACTTC. Protein product: CASSHTGVSYEQYF.